The 11 T cell receptor beta chains given below trace back to one sample, sequenced in a study of T-cell reconstitution after alpha-beta-depleted transplantation in children. Preparing the TCRbeta library involved the use of unique molecular identifiers. MiXCR, applied by TCRdb to the PCR reads, yields one record per CDR3 protein. The table lists a few hundred thousand distinct CDR3 sequences, 25% to 30% of them singletons. Sequencing used PBMCs, obtained before TCRalphabeta/CD19-depleted stem cell transplant. These receptors came from a boy in the first two years of life with Wiskott-Aldrich syndrome, due to receive a stem cell transplant.

This chain connects TRBV5-5 to TRBJ2-3; no firm D call. This CDR3 is 14 amino acids long. CDR1 and CDR2 from the germline V gene are SGHKS and YYEKEE (reference sequence). Trimming cost V 7 bases and J 0 bases, with 12 bases left between them. The DNA for the CDR3 is TGTGCCAGCGCACAAGAGACTAGCACAGATACGCAGTATTTT. Protein: CASAQETSTDTQYF.

This chain links TRBV3-1 with TRBJ2-3; TRBD1 aligns across 9 bases. J lost 4 bases, V lost 0 bases, and 14 bases had no gene match. The CDR3 has 19 residues. Germline CDR1 reads LGHDT; CDR2 reads YNNKEL (reference sequence). The CDR3 loop is CASSQDWQTTGGFPDTQYF. The CDR3 nucleotides are TGTGCCAGCAGCCAAGATTGGCAGACCACAGGGGGCTTTCCAGATACGCAGTATTTT.

This clonotype has only a few counts. The V gene is TRBV4-1, the J gene TRBJ2-1; 9 bases map to TRBD1. The germline gives CDR1 MGHRA, CDR2 YSYEKL. The V and J ends lost 4 bases and 8 bases, in that order; junction bases with no gene match: 6. The CDR3 is 14 residues long. CDR3 loop: CASSLGQGYDEQFF. For the CDR3, the DNA is TGCGCCAGCAGCCTGGGACAGGGTTACGATGAGCAGTTCTTC.

This sequence joins TRBV27 and TRBJ2-2; D unclear. Germline loops: CDR1 MNHEY, CDR2 SMNVEV (reference sequence). The length of the CDR3 is 11 residues. The V and J ends lost 10 bases and 6 bases respectively, with 9 bases between them. CDR3 sequence: CATARSGELFF. CDR3 DNA sequence: TGTGCCACCGCACGTTCCGGGGAGCTGTTTTTT.

The rearrangement links TRBV27 to TRBJ2-1, with D possibly being TRBD1 (5 bases). Germline CDR1 reads MNHEY; CDR2 reads SMNVEV (reference sequence). V was clipped by 7 bases and J by 5 bases, with 6 bases between them. CDR3 length: 11 residues. The CDR3 sequence is CASMTDNEQFF. DNA for the CDR3: TGTGCCAGCATGACAGACAATGAGCAGTTCTTC.

This rearrangement joins TRBV28 to TRBJ1-4, with 7 bases matching TRBD1. The germline V gene encodes CDR1 MDHEN and CDR2 SYDVKM. Trimming at V came to 5 bases and at J to 14 bases, leaving 14 bases not matched to a gene. The CDR3 spans 14 residues. The CDR3 loop is CASSVTGLLRNLFF. For the CDR3, the DNA is TGTGCCAGCAGTGTGACAGGGTTACTGCGAAACCTGTTTTTT. Full variable domain (missing parts from reference TRBV28 and TRBJ1-4): DVKVTQSSRYLVKRTGEKVFLECVQDMDHENMFWYRQDPGLGLRLIYFSYDVKMKEKGDIPEGYSVSREKKERFSLILESASTNQTSMYLCASSVTGLLRNLFFGSGTQLSVL.

This clonotype occurred a few times. The chain joins TRBV13 to TRBJ2-7; weak D call: TRBD2 (5 bases). The CDR3 sequence is 16 residues long. Germline V gene sequence: CDR1 PRHDT, CDR2 FYEKMQ (reference sequence). The V and J ends lost 3 bases and 4 bases respectively, with 19 bases between them. The CDR3 nucleotides are TGTGCCAGCAGCTTGAGAGGGAGCTTACTACTATACGAGCAGTACTTC. It yields the protein CASSLRGSLLLYEQYF.

This clonotype showed up just a few times. The chain couples TRBV5-8 to TRBJ2-2; D unresolved. V was shortened by 4 bases and J by 1 base, with 14 bases between the two germline ends. This CDR3 has 16 amino acids. Germline V gives CDR1 SGHTS, CDR2 YDEGEE. CDR3 residues: CASSQTLSGNTGELFF. The CDR3 bases are TGTGCCAGCAGCCAAACCCTTAGTGGGAACACCGGGGAGCTGTTTTTT.

The V call is TRBV20-1, the J call TRBJ1-4, with 9 bases that match TRBD1. V dropped 1 base and J dropped 10; count of bases not matched to a gene: 7. This CDR3 has 14 amino acids. Germline assignment: CDR1 DFQATT and CDR2 SNEGSKA (reference sequence). The CDR3 sequence: CSARVDRGSGKLFF. As DNA, the CDR3 is TGCAGTGCTAGAGTGGACAGGGGCAGTGGAAAACTGTTTTTT.

A few counts support this clonotype. This chain connects TRBV20-1 to TRBJ2-1; 7 bases fit TRBD2. Germline V gene data show CDR1 as DFQATT and CDR2 as SNEGSKA (reference sequence). This CDR3 comprises 14 residues. Trimming at V came to 4 bases and at J to 9 bases, leaving 12 bases not matched to a gene. CDR3 sequence reads: CSANRLAVVGEQFF. DNA for the CDR3: TGCAGTGCTAACAGGCTAGCGGTCGTGGGTGAGCAGTTCTTC.

This clonotype turned up a few times. The chain combines TRBV29-1 with TRBJ1-2, with 12 bases fitting TRBD1. Germline values: CDR1 SQVTM, CDR2 ANQGSEA. The CDR3 totals 15 residues. Losses at the gene ends were 5 bases for V and 8 bases for J; bases not matched to a gene: 12. CDR3 region: CSVSGPGQGAGGYTF. In nucleotides, the CDR3 is TGCAGCGTTTCCGGCCCGGGACAGGGGGCTGGAGGCTACACCTTC.